This TCR beta chain was identified in a study of patients and donors after allogeneic stem cell transplantation. TCRdb reprocessed the RT-PCR reads with MiXCR, giving one entry per CDR3 protein. The table has 87,000 or so distinct CDR3 sequences, around 5% seen once; the top ten hold approximately 2.5%. This clonotype has a count of ten or more. Sequenced input: blood, either unsorted or a sorted T cell fraction (not recorded which). The clonotype was recovered from a human donor who was either an allogeneic HSCT recipient or a stem cell or donor lymphocyte infusion donor (not recorded which). It is not recorded whose cells these are; they may come from a transplant donor.

CDR3 bases: TGTGCCAGCACGGGGGCGACGGGTGGCTACACCTTC. It codes for CASTGATGGYTF. The V and J genes are TRBV25-1 and TRBJ1-2; D is possibly TRBD1 (6 bases). CDR1 MGHDK and CDR2 SYGVNS come from the germline V gene. The CDR3 has 12 residues. Trimming stripped 7 bases from V and 7 bases from J, with 13 bases between.